Below are 4 T cell receptor beta chains sequenced from a single sample in a study of cytomegalovirus exposure and HLA in healthy donors. The PCR contained 60 Vbeta and 13 Jbeta primers. The repertoire was sequenced with immunoSEQ multiplex PCR; TCRdb's copy has only in-frame clones and lacks some. The table includes fewer than 200,000 clones, 70% to 90% detected once. Sequences were obtained from PBMCs. These receptors were collected from a woman aged 18-30 years in good health and CMV-seronegative.

The chain employs TRBV5-8 and TRBJ1-5; 10 nucleotides match TRBD1. Unmatched junction bases numbered 4, after V lost 4 bases and J lost 0 bases. Germline V gene lookup returns CDR1 SGHTS and CDR2 YDEGEE. The CDR3 loop spans 16 amino acids. CDR3 residues: CASSARDRGSNQPQHF. CDR3 nucleotide sequence: TGTGCCAGCAGCGCCCGGGACAGGGGTAGCAATCAGCCCCAGCATTTT.

The chain is built from TRBV28 and TRBJ2-3; maybe TRBD2 (5 bases). The CDR3 is 14 residues long. Looked up from germline, CDR1 is MDHEN and CDR2 is SYDVKM. Deletions cut 6 bases from V and 1 base from J, with 11 bases between. This CDR3 is CASRVEGGTDTQYF. The CDR3 DNA reads as TGTGCCAGCAGAGTTGAGGGCGGCACAGATACGCAGTATTTT.

This clone was observed once. This sequence joins TRBV11-2 and TRBJ2-7; no firm D call. Trimming took off 0 bases at V and 0 bases at J, with 15 bases between the two ends. Germline lookup yields CDR1 SGHAT and CDR2 FQNNGV. There are 17 residues in the CDR3. Here the CDR3 DNA reads TGTGCCAGCAGCTTAGATCCCCTCCCGCCAGGCTCCTACGAGCAGTACTTC. This encodes CASSLDPLPPGSYEQYF.

The chain recombines TRBV20-1 with TRBJ1-2; D remains ambiguous. Germline CDR1 DFQATT, CDR2 SNEGSKA (reference sequence). The CDR3 is made up of 11 amino acids. Trimming stripped 7 bases from V and 7 bases from J, with 13 bases between. CDR3 region: CSVARSAGYTF. CDR3 bases: TGCAGTGTCGCCAGGTCGGCTGGCTACACCTTC.